Listed here are 10 T cell receptor beta chains from one sample, sequenced in a study of blood T cell repertoires in COVID-19. The protocol was immunoSEQ multiplex PCR, while the TCRdb copy is restricted to in-frame clones and leaves out a portion. This table holds approximately 200,000 clones, around 77% found once. Sequencing input: peripheral blood. These receptors were obtained from a man aged 55 to 69 with active or convalescent COVID-19.

Only a few counts were recorded for this clone. The J gene is TRBJ1-4, the V gene TRBV7-6, with 10 positions matching TRBD1. Trimming took 5 bases from V and 0 from J; bases not matched to a gene: 6. The CDR3 has 17 residues. The germline V gene encodes CDR1 SGHVS and CDR2 FNYEAQ. The CDR3 loop is CASSLTGGLTTNEKLFF. The CDR3 DNA is TGTGCCAGCAGCCTGACAGGGGGCCTCACAACTAATGAAAAACTGTTTTTT. Full variable domain (outside the CDR3, taken from reference TRBV7-6 and TRBJ1-4): GAGVSQSPRYKVTKRGQDVALRCDPISGHVSLYWYRQALGQGPEFLTYFNYEAQQDKSGLPNDRFSAERPEGSISTLTIQRTEQRDSAMYRCASSLTGGLTTNEKLFFGSGTQLSVL.

V gene TRBV10-2 combines with J gene TRBJ2-7, with 7 bases aligning to TRBD1. Per the germline V gene, CDR1 is WSHSY and CDR2 is SAAADI. V lost 7 bases and J lost 1; bases outside the gene matches: 4. The CDR3 consists of 13 residues. The CDR3 coding sequence is TGCGCCAGCAAGTTGGGACAGTCCTACGAGCAGTACTTC. It is translated as CASKLGQSYEQYF.

This chain uses TRBV19 with TRBJ1-4, with 8 positions matching TRBD1. The CDR3 is 14 amino acids. Germline trimming cut 6 bases from V and 8 bases from J; bases unmatched to any gene: 8. Germline CDR1 LNHDA, CDR2 SQIVND (reference sequence). CDR3 bases: TGTGCCAGTAGCACCGACAGGGGACCCGAAAAACTGTTTTTT. Translation gives CASSTDRGPEKLFF. Together with reference TRBV19 and TRBJ1-4, the CDR3 gives the full variable domain: DGGITQSPKYLFRKEGQNVTLSCEQNLNHDAMYWYRQDPGQGLRLIYYSQIVNDFQKGDIAEGYSVSREKKESFPLTVTSAQKNPTAFYLCASSTDRGPEKLFFGSGTQLSVL.

This clone was counted a single time. This chain joins TRBV28 and TRBJ2-1, with TRBD2 matching over 12 bases. CDR3 size: 15 residues. Germline V gene data show CDR1 as MDHEN and CDR2 as SYDVKM. With 6 bases clipped from V and 6 bases from J, the junction kept 6 bases outside the gene matches. CDR3 sequence reads: CASRRPGLAGNEQFF. The CDR3 DNA reads TGTGCCAGCAGACGGCCGGGACTAGCGGGCAATGAGCAGTTCTTC.

This chain uses TRBV6-2 or TRBV6-3 with TRBJ2-5; TRBD1 matches at 10 bases. Trimming cost V 5 bases and J 5 bases; bases outside gene matches: 8. The germline gives CDR1 MNHEY, CDR2 SVGEGT. The CDR3 loop spans 15 amino acids. The CDR3 here is CASSDWDRGSETQYF. DNA for the CDR3: TGTGCCAGCAGTGATTGGGACAGGGGAAGTGAGACCCAGTACTTC.

The chain recombines TRBV6-6 with TRBJ2-7; 11 nucleotides align to TRBD2. The CDR3 has 13 amino acids. The germline CDR1 and CDR2 sequences are MNHNY and SVGAGI (reference sequence). The V gene end was trimmed by 5 bases and the J gene end by 5 bases; junction bases not matched to a gene: 2. DNA of the CDR3: TGTGCCAGCAGTCCGGGACTAGCGGACGAGCAGTACTTC. This translates into CASSPGLADEQYF.

The chain joins TRBV14 to TRBJ2-7, with TRBD1 matching over 7 bases. V was clipped by 4 bases and J by 6 bases; unmatched bases: 12. Germline values: CDR1 SGHDN, CDR2 FVKESK. The CDR3 consists of 15 residues. The CDR3 sequence: CASSRTTGIGSEQYF. As DNA, the CDR3 is TGTGCCAGCAGCCGAACGACAGGGATCGGCTCCGAGCAGTACTTC.

This clone has just a few counts. The chain combines TRBV24-1 with TRBJ2-6, with TRBD1 matching over 10 bases. Per germline, CDR1 KGHDR and CDR2 SFDVKD. The CDR3 loop spans 19 amino acids. The trim removed 4 bases at V and 4 bases at J, leaving 12 bases unmatched. The CDR3 loop reads CATSDQTTGGLIGANVLTF. The CDR3 DNA reads as TGTGCCACCAGTGACCAAACGACAGGGGGCTTAATCGGGGCCAACGTCCTGACTTTC.

The rearrangement links TRBV5-8 to TRBJ2-2, with TRBD2 identical over 10 bases. The CDR3 runs 15 residues. J gave up 7 bases and V 0 bases, and 3 bases lay outside the gene matches. Germline values: CDR1 SGHTS, CDR2 YDEGEE. CDR3 DNA: TGTGCCAGCAGCTTGGTCGCTAGCGGGAGCGGGGAGCTGTTTTTT. Translating gives CASSLVASGSGELFF.

The V call is TRBV19, the J call TRBJ2-2; 9 bases line up with TRBD2. This CDR3 is built from 16 residues. Germline CDR1 reads LNHDA; CDR2 reads SQIVND (reference sequence). V lost 9 bases to trimming and J lost 0 bases; unmatched junction nucleotides: 8. The CDR3 nucleotides are TGTGCCAGCCTCCGACTAGCGGAAACGAACACCGGGGAGCTGTTTTTT. Translated: CASLRLAETNTGELFF.